This record concerns one TCR beta chain sequence. The sample comes from a study of blood T cell repertoires in COVID-19. Per the original data handling: How many nucleated cells were present was estimated from reference gene primer amplification. Generated by immunoSEQ multiplex PCR, the TCRdb table keeps only in-frame clones and is missing some. V, J and clone size are those of that table, while D and trimming were read from the DNA. Seen here are roughly 250,000 clones, 70% to 90% observed once, and the top ten hold 3.5% to 5.5%. Everyone who took part was roughly 18 to 89 years old, and they came from about 23 US areas. Donors of Cohort 3 who recovered were those that had two negative PCRs, clearance, or symptom resolution. This CDR3 has 14 residues. Germline CDR1 is LGHDT and CDR2 is YNNKEL (reference sequence). The J segment lost 6 bases and the V segment lost 4 bases, leaving 5 bases of the junction unmatched.

The receptor was isolated from a woman aged 30 to 39 who had recovered from COVID-19. This rearrangement joins TRBV3-1 (or the pseudogene TRBV3-2) to TRBJ2-3, with 9 bases fitting TRBD2. Sequencing used PBMCs or T cells enriched from blood (not recorded which). The chain's CDR3 is CASSLLAGTDTQYF. The CDR3 DNA reads TGTGCCAGCAGCCTCCTAGCGGGAACCGATACGCAGTATTTT.